This entry lists 17 T cell receptor beta chains sequenced from one sample in a study of spatial heterogeneity in lung cancer. TCRdb reanalysed the 5' RACE reads using MiXCR and keeps one entry per CDR3 protein. The table has tens of thousands of distinct CDR3 sequences, 15% to 25% seen once. Sample time point: sample taken at primary tumor resection. Frozen PBMC, nontumor lung or tumor provided whole RNA, which was sequenced unsorted. The sequences come from PBMCs, collected at surgery. The receptor set was obtained from a male donor with early-stage non-small cell lung cancer.

This clonotype was observed at least ten times. This chain uses TRBV6-2 or TRBV6-3 with TRBJ1-1; 12 bases are a match to TRBD1. Germline assignment: CDR1 MNHEY and CDR2 SVGEGT. The V segment lost 8 bases and the J segment 5 bases; nucleotides outside the gene matches: 9. This CDR3 is built from 15 residues. The CDR3 nucleotides read TGTGCCAGCTTGGGACAGGGGGCCCGGGGGACTGAAGCTTTCTTT. Its protein is CASLGQGARGTEAFF.

J is TRBJ2-5 and V is TRBV9; 10 positions match TRBD2. This CDR3 is 16 amino acids long. With V trimmed by 4 bases and J by 3 bases, 9 bases remained unmatched. Germline V gives CDR1 SGDLS, CDR2 YYNGEE. The CDR3 region is CASSLLAGDHKETQYF. CDR3 nucleotide sequence: TGTGCCAGCAGCCTCCTAGCGGGGGACCATAAAGAGACCCAGTACTTC.

The chain has TRBV20-1 and TRBJ2-7; TRBD2 aligns across 7 bases. Unmatched junction bases numbered 6, after V lost 1 base and J lost 6 bases. This CDR3 has 13 residues. The germline V gene encodes CDR1 DFQATT and CDR2 SNEGSKA (reference sequence). The CDR3 nucleotides are TGCAGTGCTAGAGGGGACTGGGAGGGCGAGCAGTACTTC. Its translation is CSARGDWEGEQYF.

The chain is built from TRBV5-1 and TRBJ2-1, with 9 bases that match TRBD2. V shed 5 bases and J 9 bases; nucleotides not matched to a gene: 6. The CDR3 contains 13 residues. Germline loops: CDR1 SGHRS, CDR2 YFSETQ. DNA of the CDR3: TGCGCCAGCAGAATAGCGGGAGCCGGTGAGCAGTTCTTC. It yields the protein CASRIAGAGEQFF.

The rearrangement links TRBV2 to TRBJ2-1, with TRBD1 matching over 11 bases. V dropped 6 bases and J dropped 8; count of bases not matched to a gene: 9. The CDR3 loop spans 15 amino acids. Germline CDR1 is SNHLY and CDR2 is FYNNEI. The CDR3 is CASRDGQGARYEQFF. The CDR3 DNA is TGTGCCAGCAGAGATGGACAGGGGGCAAGGTATGAGCAGTTCTTC.

This sequence joins TRBV27 and TRBJ2-1; D possibly matches TRBD1 or TRBD2 (5 bases each). The V end lost 1 base, the J end lost 0 bases, and 7 bases lay between the germline ends. Germline CDR1 and CDR2: MNHEY and SMNVEV (reference sequence). CDR3 size: 15 residues. The CDR3 DNA follows: TGTGCCAGCAGTTTATGGGGGTACTCCTACAATGAGCAGTTCTTC. Translating gives CASSLWGYSYNEQFF.

Within the sample, this clonotype is medium-sized. The CDR3 nucleotides are TGCAGCGTTCTAGCGCGACAGGGGCCCAACAATGAGCAGTTCTTC. As protein: CSVLARQGPNNEQFF. The rearrangement uses TRBV29-1 and TRBJ2-1, with 8 nucleotides matching TRBD1. The CDR3 sequence is 15 residues long. V gave up 5 bases and J gave up 5 bases; unmatched junction bases: 11. CDR1 SQVTM and CDR2 ANQGSEA come from the germline V gene.

This clonotype was counted only a few times. This chain joins TRBV6-5 and TRBJ2-1; 7 nucleotides align to TRBD1. Per the germline V gene, CDR1 is MNHEY and CDR2 is SVGAGI. V shed 6 bases, J shed 6 bases, and the junction held 5 bases outside the gene matches. CDR3 length equals 13 residues. CDR3 DNA: TGTGCCAGCAGAGGGACAGAGGGCAATGAGCAGTTCTTC. It specifies CASRGTEGNEQFF.

This clonotype was detected many times. The chain employs TRBV6-1 and TRBJ2-2; D might be TRBD1 (5 bases). The V gene lost 6 bases and the J gene lost 2 bases, with 10 bases spanning the gap. The CDR3 loop spans 14 amino acids. Germline V gene data show CDR1 as MNHNS and CDR2 as SASEGT. CDR3 sequence: CASSQTVNTGELFF. The CDR3 DNA reads as TGTGCCAGCAGCCAGACAGTTAACACCGGGGAGCTGTTTTTT.

This chain uses TRBV5-1 with TRBJ2-1; 12 nucleotides align to TRBD2. The V segment lost 3 bases and the J segment 7 bases; nucleotides outside the gene matches: 5. The CDR3 extends over 15 amino acids. Germline V gene sequence: CDR1 SGHRS, CDR2 YFSETQ. This CDR3 reads CASSSRLAGANEQFF. The CDR3 DNA is TGCGCCAGCAGCTCACGACTAGCGGGAGCTAATGAGCAGTTCTTC.

V gene TRBV5-1 combines with J gene TRBJ1-5, with 8 positions matching TRBD1. CDR3 length: 15 amino acids. The V segment lost 4 bases and the J segment 0 bases; nucleotides outside the gene matches: 3. Germline V CDR1 and CDR2: SGHRS, YFSETQ. For the CDR3, the DNA is TGCGCCAGCAGCAAGACAGGGGATAGCAATCAGCCCCAGCATTTT. Its protein product is CASSKTGDSNQPQHF.

The chain combines TRBV6-6 with TRBJ1-1, with D possibly matching TRBD1 (5 bases). The CDR3 has 13 amino acids. Trimming left V 4 bases short and J 11 bases short, with 17 bases between. Germline V gives CDR1 MNHNY, CDR2 SVGAGI (reference sequence). CDR3 region: CASSSRQPLEAFF. The DNA for the CDR3 is TGTGCCAGCAGTTCCCGACAGCCACTGGAGGCTTTCTTT.

This chain connects TRBV5-1 to TRBJ2-7, with 12 bases matching TRBD1. The V and J ends lost 4 bases and 5 bases, in that order; junction bases with no gene match: 7. Germline CDR1 is SGHRS and CDR2 is YFSETQ. This CDR3 spans 15 amino acids. CDR3 loop: CASSARDRGLNEQYF. The CDR3, as DNA: TGCGCCAGCAGCGCGAGGGACAGGGGGCTGAACGAGCAGTACTTC.

A few counts support this clonotype. The J gene is TRBJ2-1, the V gene TRBV4-2; D uncertain. This CDR3 spans 12 amino acids. V was trimmed by 0 bases and J by 10 bases, leaving 7 bases between them. CDR1 LGHNA and CDR2 YNFKEQ come from the germline V gene. CDR3 region: CASSQEVEEQFF. The CDR3 DNA is TGTGCCAGCAGCCAAGAAGTAGAGGAGCAGTTCTTC.

This clonotype was picked up a small number of times. The rearrangement links TRBV27 to TRBJ1-1; D ambiguous. Trimming removed 4 bases at V and 4 bases at J, with 10 bases between. The CDR3 consists of 13 residues. CDR1 is MNHEY, CDR2 SMNVEV, per germline (reference sequence). CDR3 nucleotides: TGTGCCAGCAGTTATAGGTCCGGCACTGAAGCTTTCTTT. It is translated as CASSYRSGTEAFF.

This chain's CDR3 is CSVRALANFNEQFF. The CDR3 DNA is TGCAGTGTTCGGGCACTAGCTAATTTCAATGAGCAGTTCTTC. The chain links TRBV20-1 to TRBJ2-1, with D possibly matching TRBD2 (6 bases). This CDR3 has 14 residues. V was trimmed by 7 bases and J by 6 bases, leaving 19 bases between them. Germline loops: CDR1 DFQATT, CDR2 SNEGSKA (reference sequence).

In its sample, this clonotype was seen a few times. This rearrangement joins TRBV21-1 to TRBJ2-3. TRBV21-1 is an annotated pseudogene. The CDR3 runs 12 residues. In DNA form, the CDR3 reads TGTGCCACCCCGTCTGGCACAGATACGCAGTATTTT. Translation: CATPSGTDTQYF.